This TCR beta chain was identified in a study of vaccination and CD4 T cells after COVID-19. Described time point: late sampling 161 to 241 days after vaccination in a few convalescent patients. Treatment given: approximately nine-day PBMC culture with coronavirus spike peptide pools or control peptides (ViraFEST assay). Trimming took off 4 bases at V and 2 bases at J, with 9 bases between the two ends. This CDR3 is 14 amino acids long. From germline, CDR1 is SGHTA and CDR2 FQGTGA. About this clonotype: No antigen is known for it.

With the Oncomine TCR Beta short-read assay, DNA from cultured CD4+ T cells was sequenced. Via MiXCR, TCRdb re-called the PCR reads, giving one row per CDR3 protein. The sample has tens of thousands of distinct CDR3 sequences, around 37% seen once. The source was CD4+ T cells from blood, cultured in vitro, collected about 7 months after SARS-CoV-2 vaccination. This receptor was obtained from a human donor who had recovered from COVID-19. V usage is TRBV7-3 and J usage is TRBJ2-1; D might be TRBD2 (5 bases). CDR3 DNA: TGTGCCAGCAGCTCCGGGGATACCTACAATGAGCAGTTCTTC. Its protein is CASSSGDTYNEQFF. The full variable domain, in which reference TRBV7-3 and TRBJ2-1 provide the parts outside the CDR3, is GAGVSQTPSNKVTEKGKYVELRCDPISGHTALYWYRQSLGQGPEFLIYFQGTGAADDSGLPNDRFFAVRPEGSVSTLKIQRTERGDSAVYLCASSSGDTYNEQFFGPGTRLTVL.